This T cell receptor beta chain derives from a study of chemoradiotherapy in HPV16-positive cancers (dated 2022 in TCRdb). General notes on the study: Candidate HPV-specific T-cell clones and common TCR motifs were defined by functional T-cell assays performed on cells from two HPV16-positive patients. The study asked whether T-cell immunity against the HPV oncoproteins E6 and E7 changes during chemoradiotherapy and whether it affects survival. The candidate HPV-specific TCRs and motifs were then tracked in TCR repertoires from roughly 86 patients with HPV-related cancers.

Receptor libraries were prepared by the immunoSEQ multiplex PCR assay. As stored in TCRdb, this immuneACCESS dataset retains in-frame rearrangements with V and J assigned. A fraction of the clones does not appear; measured against another copy, unresolved V genes explain less than half of the discrepancy, and the remainder lacks a known reason. This sample lists approximately 10,000 clones; roughly 88% were detected once. The ten largest account for roughly 2.4% of the sample. Concerning this clone: No cognate antigen has been identified for it. No much larger clone exists at a distance of one base, and base qualities are not known.

Repertoires were sampled multiple times during chemoradiotherapy, which allowed clonal expansion in the tumor microenvironment to be followed. Relative to germline, V is 6 bases shorter and J is 8 bases shorter, with 10 bases between their ends. Including the terminal cysteine and phenylalanine, the CDR3 comprises 11 residues. Only the CDR3 portion is preserved as DNA: 33 bases, with reading frame beginning at the first base. CDR1 and CDR2, per the germline V gene (reference sequence), are MNHNY and SVGAGI. General study outcomes and caveats: Among HPV16-positive patients, expansion of HPV-responsive T cells during chemoradiotherapy was associated with better recurrence-free survival. Expansion of candidate HPV-specific clones and E7-related TCR motifs was observed in the tumor microenvironment during treatment, whereas no such expansion was observed for non-HPV-specific T cells. The survival association was reported for HPV16-positive patients, and the functional definition of HPV-specific T cells was derived from only a couple of HPV16-positive patients.

The sequences come from blood, collected from a patient who underwent chemoradiotherapy. The V and J segments used are TRBV6-6 and TRBJ1-2, with TRBD1 as a weak D call on 6 bases. The TCR originated in a human donor with HPV-associated anogenital cancer. CDR3 sequence: CASRGGGGYTF. Here is the DNA: TGTGCCAGCAGGGGAGGGGGAGGCTACACCTTC.